This T cell receptor beta chain was captured by sequencing in a study of patients and donors after allogeneic stem cell transplantation. Germline V gives CDR1 KGHSH, CDR2 LQKENI. The V end lost 2 bases, the J end lost 0 bases, and 16 bases lay between the germline ends. CDR3 length equals 17 residues. TCRdb itself ran the RT-PCR reads through MiXCR, one entry per CDR3 protein. The sample lists about 160,000 distinct CDR3 sequences; 20% to 25% were seen once. This clonotype was observed a few times. This receptor was taken from a human donor who was either an allogeneic HSCT recipient or a stem cell or donor lymphocyte infusion donor (not recorded which). It is not recorded whose cells these are; they may come from a transplant donor. The chain has TRBV18 and TRBJ1-1; D gene ambiguous. The sample consisted of blood, either unsorted or a sorted T cell fraction (not recorded which). CDR3: CASSPSLRTTMNTEAFF. The CDR3 coding sequence is TGTGCCAGCTCACCATCACTCCGAACGACCATGAACACTGAAGCTTTCTTT.